This T cell receptor beta chain appears in the sequencing data of a study of T cells in Graves' hyperthyroidism and ophthalmopathy. This CDR3 spans 14 amino acids. Deletions cut 11 bases from V and 6 bases from J, with 19 bases between. Germline lookup yields CDR1 SGHTA and CDR2 FQGNSA. As for this clonotype: What it recognizes is unknown.

Amplification yielded TCR beta CDR3 regions, with RNA transcripts as the source. TCR CDR3 regions were first amplified by RT-PCR with HTBI primers. Each CDR3 protein is one row after TCRdb ran MiXCR on the multiplex PCR reads. The top ten clones hold 26% of a sample with approximately 100,000 distinct CDR3 sequences, 47% of them seen once. Graves' hyperthyroidism showing no ophthalmopathy progression within 18 months was considered stable. Thyroid ultrasound and orbital computed tomography, with clinical symptoms and serum thyroxine and TRAb, informed diagnoses. Study-wide findings and caveats: In simple terms, a model built on 13 V-J features told ophthalmopathy apart from stable hyperthyroidism.

The specimen sequenced was blood. This sequence originates from a man aged 40-49 years with Graves' hyperthyroidism. This rearrangement joins TRBV7-2 to TRBJ2-2; D is ambiguous. CDR3 loop: CACTTVGNAGELFF. CDR3 nucleotide sequence: TGTGCCTGCACTACGGTCGGTAACGCCGGGGAGCTGTTTTTT.